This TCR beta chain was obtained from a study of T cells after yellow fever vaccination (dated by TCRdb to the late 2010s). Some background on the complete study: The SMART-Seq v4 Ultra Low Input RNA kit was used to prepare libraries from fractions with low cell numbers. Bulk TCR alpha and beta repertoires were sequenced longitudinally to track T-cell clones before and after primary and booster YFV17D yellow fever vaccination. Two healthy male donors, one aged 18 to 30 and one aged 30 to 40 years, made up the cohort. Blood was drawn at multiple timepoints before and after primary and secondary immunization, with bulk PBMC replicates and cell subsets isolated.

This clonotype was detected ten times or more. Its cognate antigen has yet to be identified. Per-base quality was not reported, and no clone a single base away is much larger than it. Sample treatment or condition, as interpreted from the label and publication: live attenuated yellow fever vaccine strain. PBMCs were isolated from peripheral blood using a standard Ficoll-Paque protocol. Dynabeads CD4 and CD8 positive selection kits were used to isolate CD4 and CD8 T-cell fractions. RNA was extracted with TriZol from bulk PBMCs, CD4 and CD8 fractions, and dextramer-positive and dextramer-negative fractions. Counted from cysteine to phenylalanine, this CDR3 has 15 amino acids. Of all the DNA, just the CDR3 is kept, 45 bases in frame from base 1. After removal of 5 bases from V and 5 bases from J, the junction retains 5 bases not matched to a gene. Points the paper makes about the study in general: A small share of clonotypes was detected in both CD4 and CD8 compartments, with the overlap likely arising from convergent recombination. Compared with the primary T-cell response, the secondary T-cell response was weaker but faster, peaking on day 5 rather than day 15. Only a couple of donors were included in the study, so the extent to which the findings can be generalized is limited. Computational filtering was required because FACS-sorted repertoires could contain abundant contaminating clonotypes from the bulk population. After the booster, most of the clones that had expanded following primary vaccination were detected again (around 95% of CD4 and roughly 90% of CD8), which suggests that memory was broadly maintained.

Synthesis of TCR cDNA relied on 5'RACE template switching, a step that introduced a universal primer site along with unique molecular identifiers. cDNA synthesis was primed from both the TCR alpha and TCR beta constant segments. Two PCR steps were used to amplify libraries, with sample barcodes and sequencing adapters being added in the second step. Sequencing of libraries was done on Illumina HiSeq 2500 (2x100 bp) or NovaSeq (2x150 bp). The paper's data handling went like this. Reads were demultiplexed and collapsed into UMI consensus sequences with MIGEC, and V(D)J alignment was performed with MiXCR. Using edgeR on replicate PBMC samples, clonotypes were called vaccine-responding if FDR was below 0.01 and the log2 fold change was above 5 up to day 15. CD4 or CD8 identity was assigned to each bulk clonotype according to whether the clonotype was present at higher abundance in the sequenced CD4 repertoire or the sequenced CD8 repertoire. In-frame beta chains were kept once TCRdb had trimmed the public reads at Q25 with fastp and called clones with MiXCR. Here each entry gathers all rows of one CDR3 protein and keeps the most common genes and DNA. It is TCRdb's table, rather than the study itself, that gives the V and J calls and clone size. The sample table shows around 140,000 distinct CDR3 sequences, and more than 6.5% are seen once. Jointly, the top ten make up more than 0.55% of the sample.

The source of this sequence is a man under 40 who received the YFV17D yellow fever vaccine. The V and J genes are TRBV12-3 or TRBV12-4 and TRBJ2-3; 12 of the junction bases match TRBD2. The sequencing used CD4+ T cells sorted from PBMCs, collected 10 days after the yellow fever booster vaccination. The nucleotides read TGTGCCAGCAGTCCCTTGACTAGCGGGAGAGATACGCAGTATTTT. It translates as CASSPLTSGRDTQYF.